The T cell receptor (beta chain) under discussion was sequenced for a study of cytomegalovirus exposure and HLA in healthy donors. Comment on this clone: Its antigen is undetermined.

Study-wide points: Judged likely to be a sequencing artifact was a cluster of highly shared sequence variants. In a later analysis, DRB1 alleles had the most associated TCRs; HLA-C alleles the fewest.

The V and J ends lost 5 bases and 7 bases, in that order; junction bases with no gene match: 11. Germline CDR1 reads SNHLY; CDR2 reads FYNNEI. The CDR3 is made up of 15 amino acids. Both 60 Vbeta primers and 13 Jbeta primers went into the PCR. Some clones are missing from TCRdb's copy, which holds only in-frame ones; the method was immunoSEQ multiplex PCR. The sample data list over 75,000 clones. This sequence joins TRBV2 and TRBJ1-5, with 7 bases that match TRBD1. Sample: PBMCs. This clonotype originated in a man in his fifties in good health and CMV-seronegative. CDR3 coding DNA: TGTGCCAGCAGTAAACAGGGGATGGACGGGCAGCCCCAGCATTTT. It codes for CASSKQGMDGQPQHF.